These 28 T cell receptor beta chains were sequenced from one sample in a study of blood T cell repertoires in COVID-19. Assay: immunoSEQ multiplex PCR; the TCRdb copy retains only in-frame clones and omits some. The sample shows about 220,000 clones, 86% of them seen only once. The sequenced material came from peripheral blood. All receptors derive from a woman in her forties or fifties with COVID-19, enrolled during active disease.

This chain connects TRBV7-2 to TRBJ2-1, with 15 bases matching TRBD2. Germline V lookup: CDR1 SGHTA, CDR2 FQGNSA. The CDR3 is made up of 18 amino acids. V shed 5 bases, J shed 4 bases, and the junction held 9 bases outside the gene matches. The CDR3 sequence: CASSAMGLAGGRYNEQFF. CDR3 nucleotides: TGTGCCAGCAGCGCAATGGGACTAGCGGGGGGACGGTACAATGAGCAGTTCTTC. The variable domain in full, completed from reference TRBV7-2 and TRBJ2-1, reads GAGVSQSPSNKVTEKGKDVELRCDPISGHTALYWYRQSLGQGLEFLIYFQGNSAPDKSGLPSDRFSAERTGGSVSTLTIQRTQQEDSAVYLCASSAMGLAGGRYNEQFFGPGTRLTVL.

This clone was detected once. The chain combines TRBV23-1 with TRBJ1-3, with D possibly TRBD1 on 5 matching bases. TRBV23-1 is reported as an ORF; its role is uncertain. Trimming took 4 bases from V and 0 from J, leaving 13 bases between them. CDR3 length: 16 residues. This CDR3 is CASSPPGGTSGNTIYF. The CDR3 region has the DNA TGCGCCAGCAGTCCTCCCGGGGGGACCTCTGGAAACACCATATATTTT.

The rearrangement links TRBV7-9 to TRBJ2-7; perhaps TRBD1 as D (6 bases). The length of the CDR3 is 14 residues. Germline CDR1 reads SEHNR; CDR2 reads FQNEAQ (reference sequence). The V end was cut by 5 bases, the J end by 2 bases, with 13 bases between. CDR3 in amino acids: CASSPPGAPYEQYF. DNA for the CDR3: TGTGCCAGCAGCCCACCAGGGGCCCCCTACGAGCAGTACTTC.

The table lists this clone with a count of one. V and J are TRBV18 and TRBJ2-7; 7 bases agree with TRBD2. CDR3 length: 16 amino acids. Germline CDR1 KGHSH, CDR2 LQKENI. J gave up 0 bases and V 1 base, and 6 bases lay outside the gene matches. Here the CDR3 reads CASSPRGGLSSYEQYF. CDR3 nucleotides: TGTGCCAGCTCACCACGTGGGGGACTAAGCTCCTACGAGCAGTACTTC.

The V and J genes are TRBV19 and TRBJ2-7, with 8 bases that match TRBD1. The CDR3 contains 13 residues. Losses at the gene ends were 7 bases for V and 3 bases for J; bases not matched to a gene: 5. Germline loops: CDR1 LNHDA, CDR2 SQIVND (reference sequence). The DNA of the CDR3 is TGTGCCAGTACAAACAGGGGGGACTACGAGCAGTACTTC. The encoded protein is CASTNRGDYEQYF. Full variable domain (remainder filled in from reference TRBV19 and TRBJ2-7): DGGITQSPKYLFRKEGQNVTLSCEQNLNHDAMYWYRQDPGQGLRLIYYSQIVNDFQKGDIAEGYSVSREKKESFPLTVTSAQKNPTAFYLCASTNRGDYEQYFGPGTRLTVT.

The genes are TRBV10-2 and TRBJ2-5; D is possibly TRBD1 (7 bases). V was cut by 6 bases and J by 1 base, with 12 bases left in between. The CDR3 loop spans 14 amino acids. Germline CDR1 WSHSY, CDR2 SAAADI. The chain's CDR3 is CASREGQTQETQYF. The CDR3 DNA follows: TGCGCCAGCAGGGAGGGACAGACCCAAGAGACCCAGTACTTC.

V is TRBV4-3 and J is TRBJ1-2; no reliable D call. The CDR3 spans 15 residues. CDR1 LGHNA and CDR2 YSLEER come from the germline V gene. V dropped 1 base and J dropped 8 bases, with 17 bases sitting between them. The DNA for the CDR3 is TGCGCCAGCAGCCAAGGACTAGATCGAGGCCCGGGCTACACCTTC. It specifies CASSQGLDRGPGYTF.

The chain couples TRBV10-1 to TRBJ2-1; D is possibly TRBD1 (7 bases). Trimming took off 10 bases at V and 1 base at J, with 11 bases between the two ends. The CDR3 is made up of 13 amino acids. The germline gives CDR1 WNHNN, CDR2 SYGVQD (reference sequence). The CDR3 DNA reads as TGCGCCACCGCGGGACAGTCCTACAATGAGCAGTTCTTC. Amino acids: CATAGQSYNEQFF.

The chain uses TRBV9 and TRBJ2-2; D gene uncertain. Deletions cut 3 bases from V and 8 bases from J, with 14 bases between. The CDR3 sequence is 14 residues long. Germline V gene data show CDR1 as SGDLS and CDR2 as YYNGEE. The CDR3: CASSARTNLGELFF. CDR3 coding DNA: TGTGCCAGCAGCGCACGAACTAATCTTGGGGAGCTGTTTTTT.

The V call is TRBV24-1, the J call TRBJ2-5; a possible D gene is TRBD1 (6 bases). The V end lost 7 bases, the J end lost 4 bases, and 9 bases lay between the germline ends. This CDR3 is 12 amino acids long. The germline CDR1 and CDR2 sequences are KGHDR and SFDVKD. CDR3 residues: CATSRGGETQYF. The CDR3 DNA reads TGTGCCACCAGCAGGGGCGGAGAGACCCAGTACTTC.

This chain links TRBV19 with TRBJ1-5; 7 nucleotides match TRBD1. The CDR3 runs to 15 residues. The germline gives CDR1 LNHDA, CDR2 SQIVND (reference sequence). Trimming removed 7 bases from V and 6 bases from J; junction bases left unmatched: 12. This CDR3 is CASTLTGILSQPQHF. In DNA form, the CDR3 reads TGTGCCAGTACCCTGACAGGGATACTAAGTCAGCCCCAGCATTTT.

The V gene is TRBV12-3 or TRBV12-4, the J gene TRBJ1-6; D not resolved. CDR3 length: 12 amino acids. Trimming cost V 10 bases and J 4 bases, with 8 bases left between them. CDR3 in amino acids: CATGYYNSPLHF. As DNA, the CDR3 is TGTGCCACCGGGTATTATAATTCACCCCTCCACTTT.

The V gene is TRBV11-3, the J gene TRBJ2-1; 7 nucleotides match TRBD2. Germline loops: CDR1 SGHNT, CDR2 YENEEA. The length of the CDR3 is 16 residues. V gave up 1 base and J gave up 2 bases; unmatched junction bases: 5. The DNA for the CDR3 is TGTGCCAGCAGCTTAGTGGTAAGCGGGGCCTACAATGAGCAGTTCTTC. It specifies CASSLVVSGAYNEQFF.

The chain is built from TRBV11-3 and TRBJ2-1; 9 nucleotides match TRBD2. This CDR3 contains 17 residues. The germline CDR1 and CDR2 sequences are SGHNT and YENEEA. The V gene end was trimmed by 4 bases and the J gene end by 7 bases; junction bases not matched to a gene: 14. The CDR3 DNA reads TGTGCCAGCAGCTCCCTGCGGGAGGGGGGCGCAACGAATGAGCAGTTCTTC. It is translated as CASSSLREGGATNEQFF.

The rearrangement uses TRBV30 and TRBJ1-1; 8 bases map to TRBD1. The germline gives CDR1 GTSNPN, CDR2 SVGIG (reference sequence). The CDR3 has 11 amino acids. The CDR3 DNA sequence: TGTGGCGGACAGGGTGACACTGAAGCTTTCTTT. As protein: CGGQGDTEAFF.

The chain employs TRBV9 and TRBJ1-2; unclear D gene. The germline CDR1 and CDR2 sequences are SGDLS and YYNGEE. The CDR3 totals 14 residues. V was cut by 4 bases and J by 7 bases, with 17 bases left in between. The CDR3 is CASSPREGSGGYTF. The CDR3, as DNA: TGTGCCAGCAGCCCGCGGGAGGGTTCAGGTGGCTACACCTTC.

The chain links TRBV15 to TRBJ2-3, with TRBD1 matching 7 bases. Germline CDR1 and CDR2: LNHNV and YYDKDF (reference sequence). V lost 5 bases, J lost 5 bases, and 10 bases stayed unmatched. The length of the CDR3 is 15 residues. The CDR3 is CATSWLTGIGDTQYF. The CDR3 DNA is TGTGCCACCAGCTGGCTGACAGGGATCGGAGATACGCAGTATTTT.

This clone has just a few counts. The rearrangement uses TRBV30 and TRBJ2-2, with 10 bases lining up with TRBD1. The CDR3 consists of 15 residues. Germline lookup yields CDR1 GTSNPN and CDR2 SVGIG (reference sequence). J was trimmed by 8 bases and V by 2 bases; bases with no gene match: 8. The CDR3 protein is CAWSRVPGQGGELFF. For the CDR3, the DNA is TGTGCCTGGAGTAGAGTCCCGGGACAGGGGGGGGAGCTGTTTTTT. Filled out from reference TRBV30 and TRBJ2-2, the complete variable domain reads SQTIHQWPATLVQPVGSPLSLECTVEGTSNPNLYWYRQAAGRGLQLLFYSVGIGQISSEVPQNLSASRPQDRQFILSSKKLLLSDSGFYLCAWSRVPGQGGELFFGEGSRLTVL.

The rearrangement joins TRBV9 to TRBJ2-7; 10 bases line up with TRBD2. This CDR3 region has 15 residues. J gave up 5 bases and V 4 bases, and 9 bases lay outside the gene matches. The germline CDR1 and CDR2 sequences are SGDLS and YYNGEE. The CDR3 bases are TGTGCCAGCAGCTCACGACTAGCGGGCCGGGACGAGCAGTACTTC. Translating it yields CASSSRLAGRDEQYF.

The rearrangement links TRBV24-1 to TRBJ1-1; D gene ambiguous. Germline V gene lookup returns CDR1 KGHDR and CDR2 SFDVKD. The CDR3 length is 12 residues. The V end was cut by 1 base, the J end by 7 bases, with 6 bases between. CDR3 sequence: CATSDLAGEAFF. The CDR3 region has the DNA TGTGCCACCAGTGATTTAGCGGGTGAAGCTTTCTTT.

This chain connects TRBV24-1 to TRBJ2-3; tentative D call: TRBD1 (5 bases). CDR1 and CDR2 (germline): KGHDR, SFDVKD. This CDR3 has 13 amino acids. V lost 3 bases and J 9 bases, leaving 12 bases between the germline ends. CDR3 residues: CATSDVTATTQYF. In DNA form, the CDR3 reads TGTGCCACCAGTGATGTGACAGCAACCACGCAGTATTTT.

The chain employs TRBV10-3 and TRBJ1-1; TRBD1 aligns across 9 bases. The CDR3 totals 16 residues. J lost 5 bases, V lost 4 bases, and 11 bases had no gene match. Germline V gene data show CDR1 as ENHRY and CDR2 as SYGVKD. DNA for the CDR3: TGTGCCATCAGTGCGTCTGACAGGGACAGGGATACTGAAGCTTTCTTT. It encodes CAISASDRDRDTEAFF.

V is TRBV15 and J is TRBJ1-5; unclear D gene. This CDR3 is 14 amino acids long. The germline gives CDR1 LNHNV, CDR2 YYDKDF (reference sequence). Trimming shortened V by 0 bases and J by 7 bases, and 10 bases separated the two germline ends. CDR3 amino acids: CATSRDLRTQPQHF. The CDR3 DNA reads TGTGCCACCAGCAGAGATCTGAGAACCCAGCCCCAGCATTTT.

This chain uses TRBV2 with TRBJ2-1; perhaps TRBD1 as D (6 bases). Trimming cost V 4 bases and J 3 bases, with 10 bases left between them. The CDR3 loop spans 14 amino acids. Germline-derived CDR1 and CDR2 are SNHLY and FYNNEI. The CDR3 bases are TGTGCCAGCAGTGCGGACAGAGTCTACAATGAGCAGTTCTTC. Translating it yields CASSADRVYNEQFF.

This clone appeared a single time. This CDR3 reads CASSLSRNTEAFF. DNA for the CDR3: TGCGCCAGCAGCTTGTCTCGGAACACTGAAGCTTTCTTT. The chain joins TRBV5-1 to TRBJ1-1; D gene uncertain. Trimming left V 1 base short and J 1 base short, with 5 bases between. There are 13 residues in the CDR3. Germline V gene lookup returns CDR1 SGHRS and CDR2 YFSETQ. Filled out from reference TRBV5-1 and TRBJ1-1, the complete variable domain reads KAGVTQTPRYLIKTRGQQVTLSCSPISGHRSVSWYQQTPGQGLQFLFEYFSETQRNKGNFPGRFSGRQFSNSRSEMNVSTLELGDSALYLCASSLSRNTEAFFGQGTRLTVV.

The V gene is TRBV19, the J gene TRBJ1-1; D is possibly TRBD1 (6 bases). Trimming left V 3 bases short and J 5 bases short, with 10 bases between. Germline CDR1 LNHDA, CDR2 SQIVND (reference sequence). The CDR3 covers 13 residues. As DNA, the CDR3 is TGTGCCAGTAGTATCAACCAGGGGACTGAAGCTTTCTTT. Translated, it gives CASSINQGTEAFF. Based on the CDR3 plus reference TRBV19 and TRBJ1-1, the full variable domain is DGGITQSPKYLFRKEGQNVTLSCEQNLNHDAMYWYRQDPGQGLRLIYYSQIVNDFQKGDIAEGYSVSREKKESFPLTVTSAQKNPTAFYLCASSINQGTEAFFGQGTRLTVV.

The chain uses TRBV29-1 and TRBJ1-1; D remains ambiguous. The germline V gene has CDR1 SQVTM and CDR2 ANQGSEA. The CDR3 runs 14 residues. V lost 4 bases, J lost 1 base, and 13 bases lay in between. CDR3 sequence reads: CSVVVLSSNTEAFF. DNA of the CDR3: TGCAGCGTTGTAGTTCTCTCATCGAACACTGAAGCTTTCTTT. Looking up the rest from reference TRBV29-1 and TRBJ1-1 gives the full variable domain: SAVISQKPSRDICQRGTSLTIQCQVDSQVTMMFWYRQQPGQSLTLIATANQGSEATYESGFVIDKFPISRPNLTFSTLTVSNMSPEDSSIYLCSVVVLSSNTEAFFGQGTRLTVV.

This chain joins TRBV28 and TRBJ2-7, with D possibly being TRBD1 (6 bases). CDR1 is MDHEN and CDR2 is SYDVKM in the germline V gene. This CDR3 has 14 residues. V lost 3 bases and J 2 bases, leaving 11 bases between the germline ends. The CDR3 protein is CASSLGAEPYEQYV. DNA for the CDR3: TGTGCCAGCAGTTTGGGGGCAGAACCCTACGAGCAGTACGTC.